These 7 T cell receptor beta chains came from one sample sequenced in a study of T cells after yellow fever vaccination. TCRdb reanalysed the 5' RACE reads using MiXCR and keeps one entry per CDR3 protein. The sample carries some 670,000 distinct CDR3 sequences, approximately 13% recorded once. The sequencing used PBMCs, collected on the day of the yellow fever booster vaccination. These receptor sequences come from a man aged 25 to 40 who received the YFV17D yellow fever vaccine.

The genes are TRBV30 and TRBJ2-1; D is unresolved. The CDR3 has 11 amino acids. Germline V gene lookup returns CDR1 GTSNPN and CDR2 SVGIG (reference sequence). Trimming removed 5 bases at V and 7 bases at J, with 9 bases between. The CDR3 reads CAWARGNEQFF. CDR3 nucleotides: TGTGCCTGGGCGCGAGGAAATGAGCAGTTCTTC.

This chain links TRBV7-2 with TRBJ2-1, with D maybe TRBD2 (6 bases). Trimming shortened V by 1 base and J by 7 bases, and 11 bases separated the two germline ends. The CDR3 spans 14 residues. The V gene's germline CDR1 is SGHTA and CDR2 FQGNSA. The CDR3: CASSLDRRGNEQFF. DNA for the CDR3: TGTGCCAGCAGCTTAGACCGCCGGGGGAATGAGCAGTTCTTC.

CDR3 DNA: TGTGCCAGCAGCTTAAACCCCGCAGGGGGCGTGGAGACCCAGTACTTC. This sequence encodes CASSLNPAGGVETQYF. The J gene is TRBJ2-5, the V gene TRBV7-3, with TRBD1 identical over 8 bases. With 1 base clipped from V and 5 bases from J, the junction kept 9 bases outside the gene matches. Germline V gives CDR1 SGHTA, CDR2 FQGTGA. This CDR3 has 16 residues.

This clonotype came up a few times. The chain has TRBV7-9 and TRBJ2-5, with D possibly TRBD2 on 5 matching bases. The CDR3 is 15 residues long. V was cut by 2 bases and J by 4 bases, with 14 bases left in between. CDR1 SEHNR and CDR2 FQNEAQ come from the germline V gene (reference sequence). The CDR3 nucleotides are TGTGCCAGCAGCTTACCGGGGTTGGGGTTAGAGACCCAGTACTTC. This codes for CASSLPGLGLETQYF.

In this sample, this clonotype turned up many times. The gene calls are TRBV3-1 and TRBJ1-2; 7 bases map to TRBD1. J was trimmed by 5 bases and V by 6 bases; bases with no gene match: 9. This CDR3 comprises 14 residues. Germline V gives CDR1 LGHDT, CDR2 YNNKEL (reference sequence). The CDR3 reads CASRPTGLFYGYTF. The CDR3 DNA is TGTGCCAGCAGGCCGACAGGGTTGTTTTATGGCTACACCTTC. Together with reference TRBV3-1 and TRBJ1-2, the CDR3 gives the full variable domain: DTAVSQTPKYLVTQMGNDKSIKCEQNLGHDTMYWYKQDSKKFLKIMFSYNNKELIINETVPNRFSPKSPDKAHLNLHINSLELGDSAVYFCASRPTGLFYGYTFGSGTRLTVV.

The chain has TRBV6-2 or TRBV6-3 and TRBJ2-1, with 9 bases matching TRBD1. Unmatched junction bases numbered 8, after V lost 6 bases and J lost 5 bases. Per germline, CDR1 MNHEY and CDR2 SVGEGT. This CDR3 spans 15 amino acids. Written as DNA, the CDR3 is TGTGCCAGCAGCTTGTTACAGGGGGCGCACAATGAGCAGTTCTTC. It is translated as CASSLLQGAHNEQFF.

As concerns this clonotype: No conserved phenylalanine or tryptophan is present at the end of the CDR3, so a read error is the likely explanation. The chain uses TRBV7-2 and TRBJ2-7, with D possibly matching TRBD2 (6 bases). Germline loops: CDR1 SGHTA, CDR2 FQGNSA. V was clipped by 5 bases and J by 2 bases, with 13 bases between them. The CDR3 has 14 residues. The CDR3 nucleotides read TGTGCCAGCAGCGAACAAAGCGGGCCCTACGAGCAGTACTCC. This translates into CASSEQSGPYEQYS.